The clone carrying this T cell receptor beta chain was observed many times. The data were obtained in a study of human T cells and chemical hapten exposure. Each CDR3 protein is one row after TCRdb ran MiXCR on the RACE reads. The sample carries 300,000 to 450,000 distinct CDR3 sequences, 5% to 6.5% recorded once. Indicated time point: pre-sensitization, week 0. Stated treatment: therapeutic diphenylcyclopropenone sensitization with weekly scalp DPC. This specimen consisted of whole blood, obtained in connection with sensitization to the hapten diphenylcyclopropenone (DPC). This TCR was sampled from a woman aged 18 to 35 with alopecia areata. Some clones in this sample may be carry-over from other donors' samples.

The CDR3 is CASSLDRFDRISGNTIYF. The CDR3 DNA reads TGTGCCAGCAGCTTAGATAGATTCGACAGAATTTCTGGAAACACCATATATTTT. The gene calls are TRBV13 and TRBJ1-3, with D maybe TRBD1 (5 bases). The V gene lost 1 base and the J gene lost 1 base, with 17 bases spanning the gap. CDR1 is PRHDT, CDR2 FYEKMQ, per germline (reference sequence). The CDR3 covers 18 residues.